Each of the 23 T cell receptor beta chains below was sequenced from the same sample in a study of blood T cell repertoires in COVID-19. Libraries were prepared by immunoSEQ multiplex PCR; TCRdb keeps only in-frame clonotypes and omits some of them. The table includes approximately 450,000 clones, 80% to 90% detected once. The source material was peripheral blood. Source of these receptors: a young woman with acute or convalescent COVID-19.

The chain links TRBV30 to TRBJ1-6; TRBD1 matches 7 bases. V shed 7 bases, J shed 5 bases, and the junction held 8 bases outside the gene matches. The germline V gene encodes CDR1 GTSNPN and CDR2 SVGIG (reference sequence). CDR3 length: 14 residues. The CDR3, as DNA: TGTGCCTTGCAAGGGGACAGCAATAATTCACCCCTCCACTTT. Protein sequence: CALQGDSNNSPLHF.

The chain uses TRBV7-2 and TRBJ1-1; the match to TRBD1 covers 7 bases. Germline V CDR1 and CDR2: SGHTA, FQGNSA. V shed 5 bases, J shed 0 bases, and the junction held 15 bases outside the gene matches. CDR3 length: 18 residues. Here the CDR3 DNA reads TGTGCCAGCAGCCCGCAACCCCCCGGGACAGCTATGAACACTGAAGCTTTCTTT. Its protein product is CASSPQPPGTAMNTEAFF.

The genes are TRBV5-1 and TRBJ1-3; D is possibly TRBD1 (5 bases). The germline CDR1 and CDR2 sequences are SGHRS and YFSETQ. Trimming stripped 3 bases from V and 0 bases from J, with 13 bases between. CDR3 length: 16 residues. The CDR3 DNA reads as TGCGCCAGCAGCTGGGCGACAGAGAGCTCTGGAAACACCATATATTTT. It is translated as CASSWATESSGNTIYF.

This chain uses TRBV5-5 with TRBJ2-5; perhaps TRBD2 as D (6 bases). Germline V lookup: CDR1 SGHKS, CDR2 YYEKEE (reference sequence). Trimming removed 1 base from V and 5 bases from J, with 9 bases in between. The length of the CDR3 is 13 residues. CDR3 residues: CASSLTSRETQYF. CDR3 DNA sequence: TGTGCCAGCAGCTTGACTAGCCGGGAGACCCAGTACTTC.

The J gene is TRBJ1-2, the V gene TRBV6-6; the match to TRBD1 covers 8 bases. Germline assignment: CDR1 MNHNY and CDR2 SVGAGI (reference sequence). V was pared by 7 bases and J by 6 bases, with 10 bases of the junction left unmatched. There are 14 residues in the CDR3. CDR3 in amino acids: CASTPRQGRDGYTF. Here the CDR3 DNA reads TGTGCCAGCACCCCCCGACAGGGGAGAGATGGCTACACCTTC.

The rearrangement uses TRBV6-1 and TRBJ1-1, with D possibly matching TRBD1 (5 bases). With 2 bases removed from V and 0 bases from J, the gap between germline ends came to 10 bases. Per germline, CDR1 MNHNS and CDR2 SASEGT. The CDR3 sequence is 15 residues long. CDR3 in amino acids: CASSEPGGVNTEAFF. The CDR3 DNA reads as TGTGCCAGCAGTGAACCGGGGGGGGTGAACACTGAAGCTTTCTTT.

The V gene is TRBV28, the J gene TRBJ1-5, with TRBD1 as a possible D gene (6 bases). Trimming stripped 5 bases from V and 6 bases from J, with 14 bases between. This CDR3 is built from 14 residues. Germline CDR1 and CDR2: MDHEN and SYDVKM. The DNA of the CDR3 is TGTGCCAGCAGTACGACAGGATTCGGTCAGCCCCAGCATTTT. Translation: CASSTTGFGQPQHF.

The J gene is TRBJ1-5, the V gene TRBV12-3 or TRBV12-4; no clear D gene. Trimming stripped 5 bases from V and 7 bases from J, with 12 bases between. The CDR3 has 13 residues. The CDR3 region is CASSATIGQPQHF. CDR3 nucleotides: TGTGCCAGCAGTGCCACTATAGGACAGCCCCAGCATTTT.

The V call is TRBV11-2, the J call TRBJ2-3, with 7 positions matching TRBD2. This CDR3 is built from 14 residues. Germline CDR1 reads SGHAT; CDR2 reads FQNNGV. Trimming removed 5 bases from V and 4 bases from J; junction bases left unmatched: 6. Here the CDR3 reads CASSRGGLADTQYF. The DNA of the CDR3 is TGTGCCAGCAGCCGCGGGGGTTTGGCAGATACGCAGTATTTT. The full variable domain, completed using reference TRBV11-2 and TRBJ2-3, is EAGVAQSPRYKIIEKRQSVAFWCNPISGHATLYWYQQILGQGPKLLIQFQNNGVVDDSQLPKDRFSAERLKGVDSTLKIQPAKLEDSAVYLCASSRGGLADTQYFGPGTRLTVL.

J is TRBJ2-2 and V is TRBV9; D not certain. Germline V CDR1 and CDR2: SGDLS, YYNGEE. The CDR3 is made up of 14 amino acids. Trimming cost V 1 base and J 2 bases, with 6 bases left between them. The CDR3 loop is CASSVSSNTGELFF. The CDR3 DNA sequence: TGTGCCAGCAGCGTATCTAGTAACACCGGGGAGCTGTTTTTT.

In its sample, this clone was seen a few times. The rearrangement uses TRBV7-2 and TRBJ2-7; D unclear. V was cut by 6 bases and J by 1 base, with 16 bases left in between. Germline-derived CDR1 and CDR2 are SGHTA and FQGNSA. The CDR3 runs 15 residues. In DNA, the CDR3 is TGTGCCAGCAGACCCCACCCTAGAGCATCCTACGAGCAGTACTTC. Translating gives CASRPHPRASYEQYF. Full variable domain (rest looked up from reference TRBV7-2 and TRBJ2-7): GAGVSQSPSNKVTEKGKDVELRCDPISGHTALYWYRQSLGQGLEFLIYFQGNSAPDKSGLPSDRFSAERTGGSVSTLTIQRTQQEDSAVYLCASRPHPRASYEQYFGPGTRLTVT.

The J gene is TRBJ1-2, the V gene TRBV7-9; no reliable D call. CDR3 length: 12 residues. Germline V gene lookup returns CDR1 SEHNR and CDR2 FQNEAQ (reference sequence). V was clipped by 5 bases and J by 7 bases, with 11 bases between them. CDR3 DNA sequence: TGTGCCAGCAGCCCCACAGTTTTTGGCTACACCTTC. Encoded protein: CASSPTVFGYTF.

The chain links TRBV30 to TRBJ2-7, with 8 bases aligning to TRBD1. The CDR3 is 14 residues long. V was clipped by 2 bases and J by 7 bases; unmatched bases: 10. Germline V gene sequence: CDR1 GTSNPN, CDR2 SVGIG (reference sequence). The CDR3 is CAWSLGDRPKEQYF. CDR3 DNA sequence: TGTGCCTGGAGTTTAGGGGACAGGCCGAAGGAGCAGTACTTC.

The CDR3 here is CASSEARTAYNEQFF. DNA of the CDR3: TGTGCCAGCAGTGAAGCAAGGACAGCCTACAATGAGCAGTTCTTC. V usage is TRBV2 and J usage is TRBJ2-1; D may be TRBD1 (6 bases). Trimming removed 0 bases at V and 2 bases at J, with 8 bases between. The germline V gene encodes CDR1 SNHLY and CDR2 FYNNEI. The CDR3 spans 15 residues.

The CDR3 protein is CASSTGSSSYNEQFF. CDR3 nucleotides: TGTGCCAGCAGCACAGGATCTAGCTCCTACAATGAGCAGTTCTTC. This chain joins TRBV11-2 and TRBJ2-1, with a tentative D call TRBD1 (5 bases). The germline V gene encodes CDR1 SGHAT and CDR2 FQNNGV. This CDR3 has 15 amino acids. Trimming cost V 5 bases and J 0 bases, with 11 bases left between them.

The chain links TRBV27 to TRBJ2-3; D remains ambiguous. Germline CDR1 reads MNHEY; CDR2 reads SMNVEV (reference sequence). V shed 6 bases and J shed 2 bases, with 15 bases lying between them. The CDR3 extends over 15 amino acids. The CDR3 coding sequence is TGTGCCAGCAGCATAGACCTGAGGTACACAGATACGCAGTATTTT. It encodes CASSIDLRYTDTQYF.

In nucleotides, the CDR3 is TGTGCCAGCAGCCTCCCGGGGGGAGCTCAGCCCCAGCATTTT. Its protein is CASSLPGGAQPQHF. The chain is built from TRBV6-6 and TRBJ1-5; the D gene is possibly TRBD1 (5 bases). CDR3 length equals 14 residues. CDR1 is MNHNY, CDR2 SVGAGI, per germline (reference sequence). The germline V and J ends were trimmed by 6 bases and 6 bases, with 15 bases remaining between them.

The chain carries TRBV18 and TRBJ1-2, with D tentatively TRBD1 (5 bases). The CDR3 runs 12 residues. Germline lookup yields CDR1 KGHSH and CDR2 LQKENI. V lost 5 bases, J lost 8 bases, and 12 bases lay in between. CDR3: CASSGQGGGYTF. The CDR3, as DNA: TGTGCCAGCTCAGGTCAGGGAGGCGGCTACACCTTC.

Comment on this clone: Germline and junction disagree at one end, which may indicate a read error. The chain joins TRBV20-1 to TRBJ2-5; D not resolved. The germline V gene encodes CDR1 DFQATT and CDR2 SNEGSKA (reference sequence). This CDR3 contains 12 residues. CDR3 residues: CSASTNKEAQYF. DNA of the CDR3: TGCAGTGCTAGTACCAATAAAGAGGCCCAGTACTTC.

The V gene is TRBV19, the J gene TRBJ2-1, with 11 nucleotides matching TRBD2. The CDR3 has 14 amino acids. Per the germline V gene, CDR1 is LNHDA and CDR2 is SQIVND (reference sequence). V was pared by 4 bases and J by 9 bases, with 5 bases of the junction left unmatched. CDR3 nucleotide sequence: TGTGCCAGTAGTACACTAGCGGGGGTAGGTGAGCAGTTCTTC. Its protein product is CASSTLAGVGEQFF.

The J gene is TRBJ1-1, the V gene TRBV5-4; D may be TRBD1 (5 bases). Trimming shortened V by 2 bases and J by 5 bases, and 13 bases separated the two germline ends. Germline values: CDR1 SGHNT, CDR2 YYREEE (reference sequence). CDR3 length equals 14 residues. The CDR3, as DNA: TGTGCCAGCAGCTTAACCCAGGGTCGGACTGAAGCTTTCTTT. This sequence encodes CASSLTQGRTEAFF.

V and J are TRBV9 and TRBJ2-5; D is perhaps TRBD1 (5 bases). CDR3 length: 14 amino acids. V lost 3 bases to trimming and J lost 5 bases, with 14 bases between them. Per the germline V gene, CDR1 is SGDLS and CDR2 is YYNGEE. This CDR3 is CASSGSGHGETQYF. The CDR3 coding sequence is TGTGCCAGCAGCGGGTCTGGACACGGGGAGACCCAGTACTTC.

Worth noting for this clone: Other nucleotide sequences in the sample specify the same CDR3. The rearrangement links TRBV7-3 to TRBJ2-5; D unclear. Germline-derived CDR1 and CDR2 are SGHTA and FQGTGA. V was clipped by 5 bases and J by 5 bases, with 12 bases between them. The CDR3 is 13 residues long. The CDR3 DNA sequence: TGTGCCAGCAGCCCCGGAGTTGGTGAGACCCAGTACTTC. Translating gives CASSPGVGETQYF. Combining the CDR3 with reference TRBV7-3 and TRBJ2-5 gives the whole variable domain GAGVSQTPSNKVTEKGKYVELRCDPISGHTALYWYRQSLGQGPEFLIYFQGTGAADDSGLPNDRFFAVRPEGSVSTLKIQRTERGDSAVYLCASSPGVGETQYFGPGTRLLVL.